This TCR beta chain was observed in a study of human T cells and chemical hapten exposure (dated by TCRdb to the early 2020s). About the study as a whole: Libraries were combined into a pool for sequencing, and differences in TCR yield between samples came mainly from small differences in library volumes within the pool. Peripheral blood TCR repertoire changes were tracked in vivo in alopecia patients during primary and secondary sensitization to the hapten diphenylcyclopropenone (DPC). For every blood RNA sample, sequencing covered both the TCR alpha and TCR beta chains.

Explained via the paper, the time point label denotes: healthy volunteer bleed at 6 weeks. Total RNA was extracted from unfractionated whole blood collected in Tempus Blood RNA tubes. As TCR sequencing controls, several healthy volunteers were used, with blood taken at day 0, 2 weeks and 6 weeks. What the work shows at the level of the full study, not this receptor alone: After repeated subsampling, the strength of the expansion versus patch-test correlation and the threshold at which it became significant changed. DPC sensitization did not change how many TCRs were above 1 in 1000 frequency, and no evidence was found of alterations in global repertoire structure.

Libraries were constructed by RACE. Sequencing instrument: NextSeq 500. During library preparation, unique molecular identifiers were attached to individual cDNA molecules so that TCRs could be counted quantitatively and reproducibly. Regarding the original processing steps: Samples had a median of roughly 100,000 TCRs, with a range from roughly 23,224 to 700,000. The Decombinator software suite was used to annotate the V, J and CDR3 of the TCR reads. To make PS versus PT1 abundance plots, every sample was subsampled to the same number of TCRs (28,000). TCRs were defined as expanded if absent before sensitization and observed at least eight times at the 2-week time point. TCRdb took the public reads, trimmed them with fastp at Q25, ran MiXCR for clone calling and kept in-frame beta chains. When rows share a CDR3 protein, they turn into one entry using the most common DNA and genes. The V and J calls come from TCRdb's annotation, not from the publication. This sample has fewer than 50,000 distinct CDR3 sequences in its table, and around 3.4% of those were observed once. The top ten clones comprise approximately 5% of the sample.

Ten or more counts support this clonotype. The target of this receptor is not known. No base qualities exist here, and no much larger clone lies one base off it. Measured from the cysteine to the phenylalanine, the CDR3 is 15 residues long. Solely the CDR3 DNA is kept, with 45 bases framed from the first base. CDR1 is given as MNHEY and CDR2 as SVGAGI, both from the germline V gene. The trim is 0 bases for V and 5 bases for J, with a gap of 13 bases between the germline ends. This clonotype was obtained from a human donor in good health. Some clones in this sample may be carry-over from other donors' samples. The sequenced material came from whole blood. This sequence uses TRBV6-5 and TRBJ1-2; a weak D assignment points to TRBD1 (6 bases agree). The DNA reads as follows: TGTGCCAGCAGTTACTCAACGGGGGGGCTGTATGGCTACACCTTC. Its product reads: CASSYSTGGLYGYTF.